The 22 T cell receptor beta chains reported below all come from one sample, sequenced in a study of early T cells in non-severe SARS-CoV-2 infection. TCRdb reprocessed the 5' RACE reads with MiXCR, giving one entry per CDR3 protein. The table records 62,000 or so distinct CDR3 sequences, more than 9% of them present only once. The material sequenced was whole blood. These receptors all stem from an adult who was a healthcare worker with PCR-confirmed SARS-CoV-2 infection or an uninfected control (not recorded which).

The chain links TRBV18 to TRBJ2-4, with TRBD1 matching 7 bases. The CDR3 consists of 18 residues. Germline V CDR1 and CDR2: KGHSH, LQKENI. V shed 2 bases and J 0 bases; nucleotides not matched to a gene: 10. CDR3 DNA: TGTGCCAGCTCACCAAGAGGGACAGATAGTATAGCCAAAAACATTCAGTACTTC. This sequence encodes CASSPRGTDSIAKNIQYF.

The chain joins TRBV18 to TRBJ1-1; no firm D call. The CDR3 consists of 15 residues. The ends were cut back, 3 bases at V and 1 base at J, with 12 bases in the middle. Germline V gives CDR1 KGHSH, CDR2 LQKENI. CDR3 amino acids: CASSPVGRTNTEAFF. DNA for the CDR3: TGTGCCAGCTCACCGGTTGGCAGGACGAACACTGAAGCTTTCTTT.

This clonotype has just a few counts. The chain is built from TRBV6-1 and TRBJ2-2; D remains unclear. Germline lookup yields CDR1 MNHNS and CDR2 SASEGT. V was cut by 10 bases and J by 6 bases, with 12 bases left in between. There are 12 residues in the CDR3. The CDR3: CATERRAGELFF. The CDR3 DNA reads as TGTGCCACGGAACGACGGGCCGGGGAGCTGTTTTTT.

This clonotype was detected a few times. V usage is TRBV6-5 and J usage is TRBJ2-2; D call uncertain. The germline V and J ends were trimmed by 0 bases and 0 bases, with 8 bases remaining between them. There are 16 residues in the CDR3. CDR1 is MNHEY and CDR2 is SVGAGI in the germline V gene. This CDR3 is CASSYSILANTGELFF. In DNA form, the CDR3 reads TGTGCCAGCAGTTACTCGATTCTCGCGAACACCGGGGAGCTGTTTTTT.

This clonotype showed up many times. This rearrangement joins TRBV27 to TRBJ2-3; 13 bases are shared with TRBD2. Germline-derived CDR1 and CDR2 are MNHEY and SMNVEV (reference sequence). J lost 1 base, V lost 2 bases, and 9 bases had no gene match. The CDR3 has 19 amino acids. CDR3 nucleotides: TGTGCCAGCAGTTTACGAAGACTAGCGGGGGGCTCTCGCACAGATACGCAGTATTTT. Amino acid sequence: CASSLRRLAGGSRTDTQYF.

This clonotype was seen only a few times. The CDR3 nucleotides read TGTGCCACCAGCAGAGTTAACGGGCCGAACACTGAAGCTTTCTTT. Encoded protein: CATSRVNGPNTEAFF. The V gene is TRBV15, the J gene TRBJ1-1; D is ambiguous. V was shortened by 1 base and J by 1 base, with 10 bases between the two germline ends. This CDR3 region has 15 residues. CDR1 is LNHNV and CDR2 is YYDKDF in the germline V gene (reference sequence).

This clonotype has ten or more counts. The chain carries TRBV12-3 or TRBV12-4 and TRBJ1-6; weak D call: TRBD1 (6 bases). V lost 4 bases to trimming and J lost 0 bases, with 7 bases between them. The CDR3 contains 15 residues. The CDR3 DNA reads TGTGCCAGCAGTTCGGACAGCTCCTATAATTCACCCCTCCACTTT. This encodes CASSSDSSYNSPLHF.

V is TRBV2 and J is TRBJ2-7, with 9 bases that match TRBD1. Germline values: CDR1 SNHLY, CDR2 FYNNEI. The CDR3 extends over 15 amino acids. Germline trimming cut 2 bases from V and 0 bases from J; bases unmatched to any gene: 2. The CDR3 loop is CASSEWGQGSYEQYV. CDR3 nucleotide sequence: TGTGCCAGCAGTGAATGGGGACAGGGCTCCTACGAGCAGTACGTC.

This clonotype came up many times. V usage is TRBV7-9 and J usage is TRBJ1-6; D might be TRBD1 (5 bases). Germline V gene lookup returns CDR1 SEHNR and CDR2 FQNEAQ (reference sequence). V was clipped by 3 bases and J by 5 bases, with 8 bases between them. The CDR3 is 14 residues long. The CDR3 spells CASSFGRDNSPLHF. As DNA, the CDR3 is TGTGCCAGCAGCTTCGGCAGGGATAATTCACCCCTCCACTTT.

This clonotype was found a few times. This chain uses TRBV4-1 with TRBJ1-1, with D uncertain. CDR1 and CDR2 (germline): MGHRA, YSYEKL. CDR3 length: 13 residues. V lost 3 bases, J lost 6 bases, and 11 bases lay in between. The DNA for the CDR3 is TGCGCCAGCAGCCAGGACGCGGGTGCTGAAGCTTTCTTT. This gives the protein CASSQDAGAEAFF.

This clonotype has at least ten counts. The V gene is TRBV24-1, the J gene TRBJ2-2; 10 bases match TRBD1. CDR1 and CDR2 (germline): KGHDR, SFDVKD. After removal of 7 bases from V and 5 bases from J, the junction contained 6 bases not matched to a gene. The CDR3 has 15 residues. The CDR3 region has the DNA TGTGCCACCAGGACCGGGACAGGGGAAACCGGGGAGCTGTTTTTT. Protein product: CATRTGTGETGELFF.

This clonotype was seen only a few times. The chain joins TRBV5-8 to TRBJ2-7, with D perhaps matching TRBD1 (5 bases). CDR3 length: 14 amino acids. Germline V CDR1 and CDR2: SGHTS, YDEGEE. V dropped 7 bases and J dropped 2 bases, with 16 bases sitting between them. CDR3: CASPPRTRTYEQYV. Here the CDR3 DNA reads TGTGCCAGCCCCCCCAGGACACGAACCTACGAGCAGTACGTC.

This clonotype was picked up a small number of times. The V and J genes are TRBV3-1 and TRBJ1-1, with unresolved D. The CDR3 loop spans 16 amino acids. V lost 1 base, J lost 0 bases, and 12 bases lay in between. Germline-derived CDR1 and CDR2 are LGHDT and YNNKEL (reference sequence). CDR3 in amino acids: CASSQGETNLNTEAFF. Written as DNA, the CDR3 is TGTGCCAGCAGCCAAGGGGAGACCAACCTGAACACTGAAGCTTTCTTT.

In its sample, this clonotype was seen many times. The CDR3 loop is CSVEDRPHGYTF. DNA of the CDR3: TGCAGCGTTGAAGACCGACCCCATGGCTACACCTTC. The chain has TRBV29-1 and TRBJ1-2, with D hard to call. CDR1 SQVTM and CDR2 ANQGSEA come from the germline V gene. The CDR3 covers 12 residues. The germline V and J ends were trimmed by 0 bases and 6 bases, with 8 bases remaining between them.

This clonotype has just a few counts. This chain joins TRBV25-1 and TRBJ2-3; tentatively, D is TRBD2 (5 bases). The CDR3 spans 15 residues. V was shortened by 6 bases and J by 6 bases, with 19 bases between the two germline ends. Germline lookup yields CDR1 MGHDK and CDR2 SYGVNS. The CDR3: CASRKQSRESDTQYF. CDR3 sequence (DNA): TGTGCCAGCAGAAAACAGTCCCGGGAATCGGATACGCAGTATTTT.

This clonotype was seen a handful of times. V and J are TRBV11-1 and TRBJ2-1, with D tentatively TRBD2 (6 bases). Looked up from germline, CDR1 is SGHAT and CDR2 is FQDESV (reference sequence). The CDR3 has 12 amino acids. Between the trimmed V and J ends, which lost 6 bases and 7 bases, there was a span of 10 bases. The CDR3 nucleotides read TGTGCCAGCAGGCGACTAGATAATGAGCAGTTCTTC. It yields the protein CASRRLDNEQFF.

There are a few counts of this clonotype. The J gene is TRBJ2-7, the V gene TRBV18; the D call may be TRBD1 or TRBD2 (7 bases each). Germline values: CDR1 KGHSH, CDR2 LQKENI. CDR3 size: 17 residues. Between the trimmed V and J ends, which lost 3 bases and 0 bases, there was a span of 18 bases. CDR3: CASSPPGGGRSSYEQYV. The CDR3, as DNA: TGTGCCAGCTCACCCCCAGGGGGGGGGAGATCCTCCTACGAGCAGTACGTC.

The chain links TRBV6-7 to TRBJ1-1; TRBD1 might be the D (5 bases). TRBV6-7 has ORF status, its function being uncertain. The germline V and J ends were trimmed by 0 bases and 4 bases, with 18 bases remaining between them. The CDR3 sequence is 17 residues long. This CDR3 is CASSYSRRGREITEAFF. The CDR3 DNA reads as TGTGCCAGCAGTTACTCACGGCGGGGCAGGGAGATCACTGAAGCTTTCTTT.

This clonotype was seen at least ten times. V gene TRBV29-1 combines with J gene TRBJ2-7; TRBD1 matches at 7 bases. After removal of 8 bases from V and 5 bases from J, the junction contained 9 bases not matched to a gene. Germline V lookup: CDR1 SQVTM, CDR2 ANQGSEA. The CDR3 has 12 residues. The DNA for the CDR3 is TGCAGCCCTGAGACAGGGAAGGACGAGCAGTACGTC. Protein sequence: CSPETGKDEQYV.

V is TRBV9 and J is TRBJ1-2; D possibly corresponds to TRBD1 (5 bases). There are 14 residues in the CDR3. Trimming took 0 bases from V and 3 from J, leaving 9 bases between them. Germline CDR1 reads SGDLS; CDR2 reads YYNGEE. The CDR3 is CASSVEGDYYGYTF. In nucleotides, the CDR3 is TGTGCCAGCAGCGTAGAAGGGGACTACTATGGCTACACCTTC. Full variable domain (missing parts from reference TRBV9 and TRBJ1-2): DSGVTQTPKHLITATGQRVTLRCSPRSGDLSVYWYQQSLDQGLQFLIQYYNGEERAKGNILERFSAQQFPDLHSELNLSSLELGDSALYFCASSVEGDYYGYTFGSGTRLTVV.

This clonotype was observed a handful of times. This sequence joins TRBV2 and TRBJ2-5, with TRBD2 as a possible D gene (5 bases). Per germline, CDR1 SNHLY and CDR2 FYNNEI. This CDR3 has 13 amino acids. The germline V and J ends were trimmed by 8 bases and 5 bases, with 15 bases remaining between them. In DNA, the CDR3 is TGTGCCAGCGCAAGAAGGACTTCGGAGACCCAGTACTTC. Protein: CASARRTSETQYF.

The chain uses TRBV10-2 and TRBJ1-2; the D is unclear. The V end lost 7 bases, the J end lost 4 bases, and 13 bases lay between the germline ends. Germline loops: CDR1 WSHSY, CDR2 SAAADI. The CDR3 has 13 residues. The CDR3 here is CASTPDAGYGYTF. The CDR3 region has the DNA TGCGCCAGCACCCCGGACGCGGGCTATGGCTACACCTTC.